This T cell receptor (beta chain) derives from a study of T cell changes during pregnancy in multiple sclerosis. This CDR3 has 15 amino acids. Germline V lookup: CDR1 SGHTA, CDR2 FQGNSA. J gave up 5 bases and V 0 bases, and 6 bases lay outside the gene matches. Here immunoSEQ multiplex PCR was the method, and the copy in TCRdb shows in-frame clones only, minus some. The sample records tens of thousands of clones, approximately 92% being singletons. The clonotype was recovered from a female donor in good health, enrolled as a control in a pregnancy study. The starting material was peripheral blood, obtained in the third trimester of pregnancy. This chain uses TRBV7-2 with TRBJ2-7; TRBD2 matches at 8 bases. CDR3 protein: CASSLAVGRADEQYF. CDR3 DNA: TGTGCCAGCAGCTTAGCGGTCGGGAGGGCCGACGAGCAGTACTTC.